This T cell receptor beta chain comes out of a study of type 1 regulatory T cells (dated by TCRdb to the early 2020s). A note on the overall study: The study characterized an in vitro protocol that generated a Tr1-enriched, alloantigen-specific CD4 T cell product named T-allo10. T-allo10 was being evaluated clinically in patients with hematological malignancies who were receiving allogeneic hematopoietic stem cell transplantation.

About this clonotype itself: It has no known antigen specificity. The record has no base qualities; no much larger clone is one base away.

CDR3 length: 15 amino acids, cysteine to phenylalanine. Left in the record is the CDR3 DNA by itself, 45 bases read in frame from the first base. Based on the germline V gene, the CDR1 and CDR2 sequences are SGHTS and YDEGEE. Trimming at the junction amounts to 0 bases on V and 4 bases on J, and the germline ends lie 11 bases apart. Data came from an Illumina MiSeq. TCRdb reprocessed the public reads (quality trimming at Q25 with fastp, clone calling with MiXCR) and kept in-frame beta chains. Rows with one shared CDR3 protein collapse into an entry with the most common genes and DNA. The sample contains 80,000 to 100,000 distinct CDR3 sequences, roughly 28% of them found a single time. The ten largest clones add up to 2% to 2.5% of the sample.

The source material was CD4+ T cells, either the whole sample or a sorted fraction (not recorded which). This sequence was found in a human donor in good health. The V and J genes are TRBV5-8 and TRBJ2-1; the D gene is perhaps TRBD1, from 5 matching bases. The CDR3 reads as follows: CASSLGTLIYNEQFF. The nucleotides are TGTGCCAGCAGCTTGGGGACATTAATTTACAATGAGCAGTTCTTC.